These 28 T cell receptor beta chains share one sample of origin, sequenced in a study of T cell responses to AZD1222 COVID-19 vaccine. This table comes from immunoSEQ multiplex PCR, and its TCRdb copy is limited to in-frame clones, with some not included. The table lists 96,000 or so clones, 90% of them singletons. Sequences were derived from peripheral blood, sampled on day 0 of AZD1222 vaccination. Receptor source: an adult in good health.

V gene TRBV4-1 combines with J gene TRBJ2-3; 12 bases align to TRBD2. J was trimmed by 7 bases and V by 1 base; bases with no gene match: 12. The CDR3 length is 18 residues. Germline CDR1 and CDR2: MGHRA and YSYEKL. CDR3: CASSQGVRLAGVMHTQYF. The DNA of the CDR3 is TGCGCCAGCAGCCAAGGAGTTCGACTAGCGGGAGTAATGCATACGCAGTATTTT.

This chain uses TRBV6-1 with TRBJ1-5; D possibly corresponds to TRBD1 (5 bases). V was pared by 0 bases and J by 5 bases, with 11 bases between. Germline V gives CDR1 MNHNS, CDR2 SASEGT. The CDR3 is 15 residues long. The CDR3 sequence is CASSEAGGKYQPQHF. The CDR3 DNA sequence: TGTGCCAGCAGTGAAGCGGGGGGGAAATATCAGCCCCAGCATTTT.

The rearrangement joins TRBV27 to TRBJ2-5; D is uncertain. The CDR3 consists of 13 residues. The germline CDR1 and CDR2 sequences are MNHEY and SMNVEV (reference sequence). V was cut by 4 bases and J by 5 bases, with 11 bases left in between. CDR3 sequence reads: CASSYKRTETQYF. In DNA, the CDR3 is TGTGCCAGCAGTTATAAGCGTACTGAGACCCAGTACTTC.

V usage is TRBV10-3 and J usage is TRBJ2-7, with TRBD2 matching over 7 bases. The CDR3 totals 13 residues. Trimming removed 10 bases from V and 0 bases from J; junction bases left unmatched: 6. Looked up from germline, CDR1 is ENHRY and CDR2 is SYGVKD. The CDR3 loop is CATLAESSYEQYF. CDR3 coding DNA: TGTGCCACCCTAGCGGAGAGCTCCTACGAGCAGTACTTC.

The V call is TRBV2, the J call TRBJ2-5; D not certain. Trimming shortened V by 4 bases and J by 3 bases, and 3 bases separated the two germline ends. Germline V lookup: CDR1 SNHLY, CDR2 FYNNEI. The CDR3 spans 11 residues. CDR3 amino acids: CASSGEETQYF. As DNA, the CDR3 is TGTGCCAGCAGTGGAGAAGAGACCCAGTACTTC.

CDR3 nucleotides: TGTGCCAGTAGTATCGACGTCGGGGGAATGGGAGAGACCCAGTACTTC. As protein: CASSIDVGGMGETQYF. The chain joins TRBV19 to TRBJ2-5, with D possibly being TRBD2 (6 bases). The CDR3 runs 16 residues. V was shortened by 3 bases and J by 4 bases, with 18 bases between the two germline ends. CDR1 is LNHDA and CDR2 is SQIVND in the germline V gene (reference sequence).

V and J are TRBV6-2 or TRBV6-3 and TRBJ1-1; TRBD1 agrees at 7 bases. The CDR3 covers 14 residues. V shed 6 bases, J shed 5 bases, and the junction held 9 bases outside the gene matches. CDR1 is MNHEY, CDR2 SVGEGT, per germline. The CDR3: CASSLRGRGTEAFF. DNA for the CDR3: TGTGCCAGCAGCCTAAGGGGGCGCGGAACTGAAGCTTTCTTT.

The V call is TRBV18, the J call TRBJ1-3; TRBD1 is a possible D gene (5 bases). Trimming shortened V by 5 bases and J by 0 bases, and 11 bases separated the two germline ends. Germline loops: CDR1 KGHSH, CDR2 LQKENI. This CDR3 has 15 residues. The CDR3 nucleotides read TGTGCCAGCTCATGGGACGGAGTCTCTGGAAACACCATATATTTT. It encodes CASSWDGVSGNTIYF.

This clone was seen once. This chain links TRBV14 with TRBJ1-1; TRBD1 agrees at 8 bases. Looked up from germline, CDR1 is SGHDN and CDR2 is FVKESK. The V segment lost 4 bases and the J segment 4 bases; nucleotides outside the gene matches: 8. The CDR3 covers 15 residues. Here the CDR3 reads CASSLPGQVPTEAFF. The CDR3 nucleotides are TGTGCCAGCAGCCTGCCGGGACAGGTCCCCACTGAAGCTTTCTTT.

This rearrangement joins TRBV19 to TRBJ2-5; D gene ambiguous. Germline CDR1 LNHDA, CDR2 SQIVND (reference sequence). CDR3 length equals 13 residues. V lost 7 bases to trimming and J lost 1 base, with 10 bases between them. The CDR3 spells CASNGPGQETQYF. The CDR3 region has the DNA TGTGCCAGTAATGGGCCAGGCCAAGAGACCCAGTACTTC.

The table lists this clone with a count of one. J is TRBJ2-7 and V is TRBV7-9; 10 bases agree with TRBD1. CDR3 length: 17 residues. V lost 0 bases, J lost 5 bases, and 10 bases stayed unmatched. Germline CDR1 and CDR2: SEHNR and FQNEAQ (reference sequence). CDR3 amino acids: CASSLANYGQGGNEQYF. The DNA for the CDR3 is TGTGCCAGCAGCTTAGCCAACTACGGACAGGGGGGAAACGAGCAGTACTTC.

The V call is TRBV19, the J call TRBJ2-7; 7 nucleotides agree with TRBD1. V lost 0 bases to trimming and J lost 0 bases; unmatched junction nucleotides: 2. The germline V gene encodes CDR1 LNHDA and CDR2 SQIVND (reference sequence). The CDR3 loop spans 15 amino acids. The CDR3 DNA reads TGTGCCAGTAGTATAGAGACAGGGATCTCCTACGAGCAGTACTTC. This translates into CASSIETGISYEQYF. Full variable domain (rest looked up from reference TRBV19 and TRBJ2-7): DGGITQSPKYLFRKEGQNVTLSCEQNLNHDAMYWYRQDPGQGLRLIYYSQIVNDFQKGDIAEGYSVSREKKESFPLTVTSAQKNPTAFYLCASSIETGISYEQYFGPGTRLTVT.

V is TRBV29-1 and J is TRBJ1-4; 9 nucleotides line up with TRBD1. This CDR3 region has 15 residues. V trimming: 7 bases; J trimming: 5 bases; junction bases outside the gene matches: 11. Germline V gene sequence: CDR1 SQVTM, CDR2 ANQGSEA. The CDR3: CSAGTGSIRNEKLFF. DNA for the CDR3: TGCAGCGCCGGGACAGGGTCGATCAGGAATGAAAAACTGTTTTTT.

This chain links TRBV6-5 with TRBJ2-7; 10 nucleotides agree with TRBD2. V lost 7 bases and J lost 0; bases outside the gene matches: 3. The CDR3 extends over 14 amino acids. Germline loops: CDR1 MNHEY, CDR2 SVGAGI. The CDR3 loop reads CASTRTSGSYEQYF. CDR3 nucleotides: TGTGCCAGCACTCGGACTAGCGGCTCCTACGAGCAGTACTTC.

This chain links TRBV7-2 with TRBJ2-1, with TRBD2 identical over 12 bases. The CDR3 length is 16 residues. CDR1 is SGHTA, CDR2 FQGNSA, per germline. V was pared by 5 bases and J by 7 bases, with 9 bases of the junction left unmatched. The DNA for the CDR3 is TGTGCCAGCAGCCCGCCGACTAGCGGGAGTGGTAATGAGCAGTTCTTC. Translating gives CASSPPTSGSGNEQFF. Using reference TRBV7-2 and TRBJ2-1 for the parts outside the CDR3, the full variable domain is GAGVSQSPSNKVTEKGKDVELRCDPISGHTALYWYRQSLGQGLEFLIYFQGNSAPDKSGLPSDRFSAERTGGSVSTLTIQRTQQEDSAVYLCASSPPTSGSGNEQFFGPGTRLTVL.

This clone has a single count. In DNA, the CDR3 is TGTGCCAGCAGTGAAGGCCCCGGGAACTATGGCTACACCTTC. This gives the protein CASSEGPGNYGYTF. This chain links TRBV2 with TRBJ1-2; D call uncertain. Trimming cost V 1 base and J 2 bases, with 8 bases left between them. Germline CDR1 SNHLY, CDR2 FYNNEI. The CDR3 spans 14 residues.

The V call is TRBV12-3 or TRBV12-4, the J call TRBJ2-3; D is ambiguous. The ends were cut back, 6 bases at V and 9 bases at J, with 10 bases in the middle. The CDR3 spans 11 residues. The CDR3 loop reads CASSVTQTQYF. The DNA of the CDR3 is TGTGCCAGCAGCGTTACCCAAACGCAGTATTTT.

The CDR3 DNA sequence: TGTGCCACCAGTGACCCGAGGACTAGCGGGAGTGTAGGACAGTTCTTC. This encodes CATSDPRTSGSVGQFF. This chain links TRBV24-1 with TRBJ2-1; 13 bases align to TRBD2. Germline CDR1 KGHDR, CDR2 SFDVKD. V shed 4 bases, J shed 13 bases, and the junction held 12 bases outside the gene matches. The CDR3 consists of 16 residues.

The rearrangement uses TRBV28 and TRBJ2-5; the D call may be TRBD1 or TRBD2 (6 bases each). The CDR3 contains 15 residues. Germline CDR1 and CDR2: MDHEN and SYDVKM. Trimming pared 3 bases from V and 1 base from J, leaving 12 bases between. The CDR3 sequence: CASSFRGAGQETQYF. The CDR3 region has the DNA TGTGCCAGCAGTTTTAGGGGGGCGGGCCAAGAGACCCAGTACTTC.

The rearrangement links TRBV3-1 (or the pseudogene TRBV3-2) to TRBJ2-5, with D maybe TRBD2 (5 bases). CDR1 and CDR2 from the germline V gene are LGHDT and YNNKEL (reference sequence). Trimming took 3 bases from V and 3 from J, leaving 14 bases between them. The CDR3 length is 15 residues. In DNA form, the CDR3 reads TGTGCCAGCAGCCAGAACCATCGGACTGAAGAGACCCAGTACTTC. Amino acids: CASSQNHRTEETQYF.

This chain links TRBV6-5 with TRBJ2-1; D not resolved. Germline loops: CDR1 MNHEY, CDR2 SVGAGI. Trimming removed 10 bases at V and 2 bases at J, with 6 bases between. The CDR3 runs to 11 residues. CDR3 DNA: TGTGCCACCTATGCCTACAATGAGCAGTTCTTC. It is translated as CATYAYNEQFF.

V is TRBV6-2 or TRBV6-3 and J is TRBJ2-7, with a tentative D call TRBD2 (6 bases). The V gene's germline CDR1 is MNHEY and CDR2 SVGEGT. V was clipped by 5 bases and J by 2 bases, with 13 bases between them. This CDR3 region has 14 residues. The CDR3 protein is CASSPAGQTYEQYF. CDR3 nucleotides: TGTGCCAGCAGTCCAGCGGGCCAGACCTACGAGCAGTACTTC.

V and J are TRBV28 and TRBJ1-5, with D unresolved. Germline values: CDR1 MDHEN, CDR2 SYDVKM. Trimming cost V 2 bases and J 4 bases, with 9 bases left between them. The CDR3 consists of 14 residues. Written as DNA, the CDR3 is TGTGCCAGCAGTTTAGTATGGGGAAATCAGCCCCAGCATTTT. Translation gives CASSLVWGNQPQHF. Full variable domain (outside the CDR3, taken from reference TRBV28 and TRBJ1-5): DVKVTQSSRYLVKRTGEKVFLECVQDMDHENMFWYRQDPGLGLRLIYFSYDVKMKEKGDIPEGYSVSREKKERFSLILESASTNQTSMYLCASSLVWGNQPQHFGDGTRLSIL.

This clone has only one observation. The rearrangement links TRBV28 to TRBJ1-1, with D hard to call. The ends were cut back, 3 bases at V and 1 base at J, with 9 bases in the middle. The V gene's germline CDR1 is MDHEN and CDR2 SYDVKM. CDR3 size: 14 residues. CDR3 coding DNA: TGTGCCAGCAGTTTCCTGGGGTCGAACACTGAAGCTTTCTTT. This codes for CASSFLGSNTEAFF.

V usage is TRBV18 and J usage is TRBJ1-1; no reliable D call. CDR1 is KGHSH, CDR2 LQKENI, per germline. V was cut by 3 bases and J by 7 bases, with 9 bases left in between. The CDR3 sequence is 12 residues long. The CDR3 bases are TGTGCCAGCTCACCGGGCCTTGATGAAGCTTTCTTT. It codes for CASSPGLDEAFF.

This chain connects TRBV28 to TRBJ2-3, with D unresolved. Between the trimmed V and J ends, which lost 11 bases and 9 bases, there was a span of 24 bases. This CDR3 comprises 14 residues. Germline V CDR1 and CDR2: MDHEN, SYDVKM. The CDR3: CALGPSPIVGTQYF. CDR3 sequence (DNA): TGTGCCCTTGGACCTTCTCCTATAGTGGGCACGCAGTATTTT.

This CDR3 is CASSIDLGLYNEQFF. CDR3 nucleotides: TGTGCCAGTAGTATAGACCTAGGTTTATACAATGAGCAGTTCTTC. The chain has TRBV19 and TRBJ2-1; D gene uncertain. The germline CDR1 and CDR2 sequences are LNHDA and SQIVND (reference sequence). The CDR3 is 15 amino acids. V was shortened by 0 bases and J by 4 bases, with 10 bases between the two germline ends. The full variable domain, its missing parts supplied by reference TRBV19 and TRBJ2-1, is DGGITQSPKYLFRKEGQNVTLSCEQNLNHDAMYWYRQDPGQGLRLIYYSQIVNDFQKGDIAEGYSVSREKKESFPLTVTSAQKNPTAFYLCASSIDLGLYNEQFFGPGTRLTVL.

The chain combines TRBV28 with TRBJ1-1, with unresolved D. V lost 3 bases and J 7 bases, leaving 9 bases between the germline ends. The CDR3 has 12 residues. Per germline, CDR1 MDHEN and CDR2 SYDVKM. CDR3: CASSFPPSEAFF. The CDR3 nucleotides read TGTGCCAGCAGTTTCCCCCCCAGTGAAGCTTTCTTT.